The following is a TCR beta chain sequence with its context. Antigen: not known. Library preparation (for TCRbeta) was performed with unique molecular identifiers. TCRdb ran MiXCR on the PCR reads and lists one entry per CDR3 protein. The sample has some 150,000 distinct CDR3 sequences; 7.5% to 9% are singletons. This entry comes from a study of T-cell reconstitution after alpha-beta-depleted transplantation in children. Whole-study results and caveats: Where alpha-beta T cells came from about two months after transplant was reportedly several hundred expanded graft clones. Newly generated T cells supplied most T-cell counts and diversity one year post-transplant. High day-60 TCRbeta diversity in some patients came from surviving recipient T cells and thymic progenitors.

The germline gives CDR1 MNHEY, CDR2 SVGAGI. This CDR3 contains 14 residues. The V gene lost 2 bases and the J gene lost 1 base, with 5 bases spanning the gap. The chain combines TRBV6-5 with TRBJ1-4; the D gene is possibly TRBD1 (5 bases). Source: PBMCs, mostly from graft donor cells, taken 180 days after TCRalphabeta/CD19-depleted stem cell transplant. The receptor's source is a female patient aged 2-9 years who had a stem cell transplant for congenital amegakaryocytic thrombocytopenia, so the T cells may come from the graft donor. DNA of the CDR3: TGTGCCAGCAGTTACGACAGAACTAATGAAAAACTGTTTTTT. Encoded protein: CASSYDRTNEKLFF.